The 14 T cell receptor beta chains in this list originate from one sample, sequenced in a study of T cells in Graves' hyperthyroidism and ophthalmopathy (dated by TCRdb to 2018 to 2020). Libraries were constructed by multiplex PCR. Sequencing relied on an Illumina HiSeq 2000. TCR beta CDR3 regions were amplified from RNA transcripts. The first round of RT-PCR for the TCR CDR3 was performed with the HTBI primer set and the Qiagen OneStep RT-PCR kit. TCRdb ran its own pipeline on the public reads, namely fastp trimming at Q25 and MiXCR clone calling, and kept in-frame beta chains. Merged by CDR3 protein, the rows form single entries marked with the most common genes and DNA. The sample table shows 700,000 or so distinct CDR3 sequences, and about a sixth are seen once. Approximately 8.4% of the sample is in the top ten clones. Sequenced material: blood. The receptors stem from a man between 18 and 35 years old with Graves' hyperthyroidism.

This clonotype has only a few counts. The rearrangement joins TRBV18 to TRBJ2-3; D is ambiguous. CDR1 is KGHSH, CDR2 LQKENI, per germline. The CDR3 spans 17 residues. V was clipped by 0 bases and J by 1 base, with 14 bases between them. The CDR3 coding sequence is TGTGCCAGCTCACCACCGGAATCCCTCGTAGGCACAGATACGCAGTATTTT. It translates to CASSPPESLVGTDTQYF.

V and J are TRBV11-2 and TRBJ2-3; D remains unclear. The germline V gene encodes CDR1 SGHAT and CDR2 FQNNGV. This CDR3 contains 16 residues. Trimming stripped 4 bases from V and 0 bases from J, with 14 bases between. CDR3 coding DNA: TGTGCCAGCAGCTCCCGAAAAAAACGCAGCACAGATACGCAGTATTTT. It is translated as CASSSRKKRSTDTQYF. Full variable domain (missing parts from reference TRBV11-2 and TRBJ2-3): EAGVAQSPRYKIIEKRQSVAFWCNPISGHATLYWYQQILGQGPKLLIQFQNNGVVDDSQLPKDRFSAERLKGVDSTLKIQPAKLEDSAVYLCASSSRKKRSTDTQYFGPGTRLTVL.

This clonotype was seen repeatedly, ten times or more. The chain employs TRBV28 and TRBJ1-1; tentatively, D is TRBD1 (5 bases). The germline CDR1 and CDR2 sequences are MDHEN and SYDVKM. V was cut by 4 bases and J by 1 base, with 10 bases left in between. The CDR3 contains 14 residues. The CDR3 region has the DNA TGTGCCAGCAGTTCAACGGGACGGAACACTGAAGCTTTCTTT. Protein sequence: CASSSTGRNTEAFF.

This clonotype was seen a few times. The J gene is TRBJ1-2, the V gene TRBV15; D unresolved. The V gene's germline CDR1 is LNHNV and CDR2 YYDKDF (reference sequence). CDR3 length: 14 residues. V was clipped by 6 bases and J by 3 bases, with 14 bases between them. As DNA, the CDR3 is TGTGCCACCAGACATAAAGACACCTACTATGGCTACACCTTC. Protein: CATRHKDTYYGYTF.

The DNA of the CDR3 is TGTGCCAGCAGCCACCACGGGACTAGCGGGAGATGGGACCAAGAGACCCAGTACTTC. Residues: CASSHHGTSGRWDQETQYF. The gene calls are TRBV11-2 and TRBJ2-5; 14 bases match TRBD2. V lost 5 bases, J lost 0 bases, and 11 bases stayed unmatched. Germline CDR1 and CDR2: SGHAT and FQNNGV. This CDR3 region has 19 residues.

This clonotype was seen at least ten times. This chain uses TRBV20-1 with TRBJ2-1; TRBD2 agrees at 8 bases. The germline V gene has CDR1 DFQATT and CDR2 SNEGSKA (reference sequence). The CDR3 runs to 15 residues. V gave up 0 bases and J gave up 8 bases; unmatched junction bases: 9. The DNA for the CDR3 is TGCAGTGCTAGAGACCAAGTTAGCGGGACCGATGAGCAGTTCTTC. Amino acid sequence: CSARDQVSGTDEQFF.

The table lists this clonotype with many counts. J is TRBJ1-2 and V is TRBV28, with 8 bases fitting TRBD1. The CDR3 runs to 14 residues. Losses at the gene ends were 6 bases for V and 5 bases for J; bases not matched to a gene: 8. The V gene's germline CDR1 is MDHEN and CDR2 SYDVKM. The CDR3: CASRLTGVRYGYTF. CDR3 DNA: TGTGCCAGCAGATTGACAGGGGTGAGGTATGGCTACACCTTC.

This clonotype appeared a few times. V is TRBV30 and J is TRBJ1-5; D unresolved. Germline V gene data show CDR1 as GTSNPN and CDR2 as SVGIG (reference sequence). CDR3 size: 15 residues. V lost 0 bases and J lost 4, with 13 bases in between. CDR3 coding DNA: TGTGCCTGGAGTGTATATGGGATAAGAAATCAGCCCCAGCATTTT. This encodes CAWSVYGIRNQPQHF.

In this sample, this clonotype turned up a few times. The V gene is TRBV6-1, the J gene TRBJ2-7; 7 bases agree with TRBD1. V gave up 6 bases and J gave up 4 bases; unmatched junction bases: 9. This CDR3 region has 14 residues. Germline CDR1 reads MNHNS; CDR2 reads SASEGT. The CDR3 coding sequence is TGTGCCAGCAGCCCGGGACAGCAACTATACGAGCAGTACTTC. Protein: CASSPGQQLYEQYF.

In this sample, this clonotype turned up many times. J is TRBJ1-2 and V is TRBV2; 10 positions agree with TRBD1. CDR1 and CDR2 from the germline V gene are SNHLY and FYNNEI. The CDR3 has 15 amino acids. The V segment lost 6 bases and the J segment 4 bases; nucleotides outside the gene matches: 8. The CDR3 protein is CASSPVGQGPYGYTF. In nucleotides, the CDR3 is TGTGCCAGCAGCCCCGTGGGACAGGGGCCCTATGGCTACACCTTC.

The chain has TRBV12-3 or TRBV12-4 and TRBJ2-5; D gene ambiguous. Trimming pared 3 bases from V and 2 bases from J, leaving 10 bases between. CDR3 length: 14 amino acids. The CDR3: CASSFGQSQETQYF. Here the CDR3 DNA reads TGTGCCAGCAGTTTTGGGCAGTCACAAGAGACCCAGTACTTC.

This clonotype was detected only a few times. This sequence joins TRBV29-1 and TRBJ1-1; D unclear. CDR1 is SQVTM and CDR2 is ANQGSEA in the germline V gene. V shed 4 bases and J shed 1 base, with 7 bases lying between them. The CDR3 consists of 12 residues. CDR3 region: CSVGRQNTEAFF. The CDR3 nucleotides are TGCAGCGTTGGCAGACAGAACACTGAAGCTTTCTTT.

V is TRBV9 and J is TRBJ2-2; TRBD1 is a possible D gene (6 bases). The CDR3 length is 16 residues. Germline values: CDR1 SGDLS, CDR2 YYNGEE. V was trimmed by 4 bases and J by 2 bases, leaving 15 bases between them. This chain's CDR3 is CASSPRWDTNTGELFF. The DNA for the CDR3 is TGTGCCAGCAGCCCTCGTTGGGACACAAACACCGGGGAGCTGTTTTTT.

This clonotype was seen more than once but under ten times. The V gene is TRBV6-2 or TRBV6-3, the J gene TRBJ2-7, with TRBD2 matching over 7 bases. The CDR3 covers 13 residues. Germline assignment: CDR1 MNHEY and CDR2 SVGEGT. Unmatched junction bases numbered 4, after V lost 6 bases and J lost 2 bases. The CDR3 is CASRVAGPYEQYF. The CDR3 DNA is TGTGCCAGCAGGGTAGCGGGCCCCTACGAGCAGTACTTC.